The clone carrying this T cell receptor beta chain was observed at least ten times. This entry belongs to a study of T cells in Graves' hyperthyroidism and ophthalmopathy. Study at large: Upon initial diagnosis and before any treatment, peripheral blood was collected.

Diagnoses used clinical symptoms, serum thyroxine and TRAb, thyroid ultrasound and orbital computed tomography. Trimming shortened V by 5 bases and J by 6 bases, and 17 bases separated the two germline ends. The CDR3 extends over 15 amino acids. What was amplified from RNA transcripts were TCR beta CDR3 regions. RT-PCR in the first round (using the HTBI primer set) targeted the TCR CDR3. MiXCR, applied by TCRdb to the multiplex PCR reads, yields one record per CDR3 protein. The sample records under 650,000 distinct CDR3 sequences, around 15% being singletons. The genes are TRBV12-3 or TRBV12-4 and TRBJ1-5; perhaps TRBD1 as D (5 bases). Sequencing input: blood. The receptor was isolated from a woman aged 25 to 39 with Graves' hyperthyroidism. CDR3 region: CASSPQGWSSQPQHF. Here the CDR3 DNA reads TGTGCCAGCAGTCCCCAGGGATGGAGTAGTCAGCCCCAGCATTTT.